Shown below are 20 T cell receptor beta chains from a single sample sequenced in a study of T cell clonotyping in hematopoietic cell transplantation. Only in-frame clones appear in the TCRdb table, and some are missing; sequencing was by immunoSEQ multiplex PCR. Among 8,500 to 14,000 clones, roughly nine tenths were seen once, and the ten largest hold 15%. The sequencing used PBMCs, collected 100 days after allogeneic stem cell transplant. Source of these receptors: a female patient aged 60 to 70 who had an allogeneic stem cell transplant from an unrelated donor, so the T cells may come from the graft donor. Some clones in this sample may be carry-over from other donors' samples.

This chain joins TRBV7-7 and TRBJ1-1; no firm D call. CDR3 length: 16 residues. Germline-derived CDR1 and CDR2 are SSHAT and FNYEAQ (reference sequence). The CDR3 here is CASVHGRTLMNTEAFF. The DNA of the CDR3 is TGTGCTAGCGTCCATGGTCGGACCCTCATGAACACTGAAGCTTTCTTT.

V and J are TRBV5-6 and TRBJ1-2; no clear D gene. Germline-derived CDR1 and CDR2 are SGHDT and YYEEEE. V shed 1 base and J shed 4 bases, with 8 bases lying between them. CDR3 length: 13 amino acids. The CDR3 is CASSLSSAYGYTF. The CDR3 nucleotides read TGTGCCAGCAGCTTGAGTTCGGCCTATGGCTACACCTTC.

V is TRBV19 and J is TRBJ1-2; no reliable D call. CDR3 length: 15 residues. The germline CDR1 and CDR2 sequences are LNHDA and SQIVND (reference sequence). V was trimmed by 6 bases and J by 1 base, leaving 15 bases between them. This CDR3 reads CASSQVWGYNYGYTF. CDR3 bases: TGTGCCAGTAGCCAAGTATGGGGATATAACTATGGCTACACCTTC.

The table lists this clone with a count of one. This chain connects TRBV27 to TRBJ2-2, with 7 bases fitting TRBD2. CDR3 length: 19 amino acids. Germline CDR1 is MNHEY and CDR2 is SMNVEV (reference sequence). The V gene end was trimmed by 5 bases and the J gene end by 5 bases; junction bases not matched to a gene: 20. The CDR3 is CASSLLTGGGVRTTGELFF. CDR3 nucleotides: TGTGCCAGCAGTCTTCTTACTGGGGGGGGAGTGAGAACAACCGGGGAGCTGTTTTTT.

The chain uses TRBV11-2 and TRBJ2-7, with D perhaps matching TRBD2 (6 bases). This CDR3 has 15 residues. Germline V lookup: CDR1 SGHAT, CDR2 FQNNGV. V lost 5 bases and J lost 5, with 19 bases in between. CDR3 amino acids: CASSPTGGKGDEQYF. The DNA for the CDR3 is TGTGCCAGCAGCCCCACGGGCGGGAAAGGGGACGAGCAGTACTTC.

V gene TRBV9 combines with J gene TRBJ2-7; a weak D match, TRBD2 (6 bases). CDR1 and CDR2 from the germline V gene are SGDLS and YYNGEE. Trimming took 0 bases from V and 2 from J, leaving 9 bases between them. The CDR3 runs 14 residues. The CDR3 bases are TGTGCCAGCAGCGTAGGTGGGACTCCCTACGAGCAGTACTTC. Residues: CASSVGGTPYEQYF.

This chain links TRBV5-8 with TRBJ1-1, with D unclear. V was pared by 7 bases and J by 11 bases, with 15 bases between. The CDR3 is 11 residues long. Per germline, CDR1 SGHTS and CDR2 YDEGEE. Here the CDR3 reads CASEFPFYAFF. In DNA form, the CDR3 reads TGTGCCAGCGAATTCCCATTTTATGCTTTCTTT.

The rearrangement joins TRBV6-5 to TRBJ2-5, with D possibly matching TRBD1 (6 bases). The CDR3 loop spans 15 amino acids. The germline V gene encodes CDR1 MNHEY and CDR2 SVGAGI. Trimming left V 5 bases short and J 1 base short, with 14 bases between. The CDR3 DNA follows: TGTGCCAGCAGTACCCCGGGACAAACCCAAGAGACCCAGTACTTC. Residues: CASSTPGQTQETQYF.

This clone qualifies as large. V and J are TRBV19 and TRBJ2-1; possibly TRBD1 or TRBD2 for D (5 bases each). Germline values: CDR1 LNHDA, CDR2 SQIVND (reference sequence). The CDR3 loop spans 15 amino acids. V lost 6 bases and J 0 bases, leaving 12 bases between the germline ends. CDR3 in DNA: TGTGCCAGTAGACAGGACTCGAGCTCCTACAATGAGCAGTTCTTC. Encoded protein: CASRQDSSSYNEQFF.

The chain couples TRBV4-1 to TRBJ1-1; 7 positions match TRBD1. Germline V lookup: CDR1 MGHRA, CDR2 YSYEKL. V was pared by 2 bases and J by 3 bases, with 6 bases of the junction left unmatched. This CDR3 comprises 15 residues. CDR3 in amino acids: CASSQPTGRDTEAFF. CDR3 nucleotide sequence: TGCGCCAGCAGCCAACCGACAGGGAGGGACACTGAAGCTTTCTTT.

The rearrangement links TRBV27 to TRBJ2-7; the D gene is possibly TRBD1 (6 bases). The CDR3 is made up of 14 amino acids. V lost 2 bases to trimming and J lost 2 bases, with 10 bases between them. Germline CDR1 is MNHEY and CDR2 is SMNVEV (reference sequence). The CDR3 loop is CASSLTGTPYEQYF. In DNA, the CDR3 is TGTGCCAGCAGTTTAACAGGGACCCCCTACGAGCAGTACTTC.

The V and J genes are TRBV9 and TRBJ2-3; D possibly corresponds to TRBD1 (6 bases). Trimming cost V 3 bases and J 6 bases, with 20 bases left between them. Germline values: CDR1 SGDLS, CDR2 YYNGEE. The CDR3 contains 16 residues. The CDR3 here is CASSERGTNGLDTQYF. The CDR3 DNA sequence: TGTGCCAGCAGCGAGAGAGGGACAAACGGCTTGGATACGCAGTATTTT.

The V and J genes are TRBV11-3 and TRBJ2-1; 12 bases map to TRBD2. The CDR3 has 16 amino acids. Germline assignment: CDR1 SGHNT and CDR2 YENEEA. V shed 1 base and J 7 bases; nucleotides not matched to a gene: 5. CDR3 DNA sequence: TGTGCCAGCAGCTTAGGACTAGCGGGAGTCGGAAATGAGCAGTTCTTC. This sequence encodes CASSLGLAGVGNEQFF.

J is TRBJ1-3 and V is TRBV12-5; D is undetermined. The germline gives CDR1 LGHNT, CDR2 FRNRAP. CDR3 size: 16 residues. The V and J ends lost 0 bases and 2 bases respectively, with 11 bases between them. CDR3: CASGLVIGSPGNTIYF. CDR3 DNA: TGTGCTAGTGGTTTGGTAATTGGGAGTCCTGGAAACACCATATATTTT. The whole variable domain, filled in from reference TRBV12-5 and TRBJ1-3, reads DARVTQTPRHKVTEMGQEVTMRCQPILGHNTVFWYRQTMMQGLELLAYFRNRAPLDDSGMPKDRFSAEMPDATLATLKIQPSEPRDSAVYFCASGLVIGSPGNTIYFGEGSWLTVV.

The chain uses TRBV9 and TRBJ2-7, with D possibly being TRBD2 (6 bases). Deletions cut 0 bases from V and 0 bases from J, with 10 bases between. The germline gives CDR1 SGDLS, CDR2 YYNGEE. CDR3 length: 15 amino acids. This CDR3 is CASSVGTSLSYEQYF. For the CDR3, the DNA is TGTGCCAGCAGCGTAGGAACTAGCCTCTCCTACGAGCAGTACTTC.

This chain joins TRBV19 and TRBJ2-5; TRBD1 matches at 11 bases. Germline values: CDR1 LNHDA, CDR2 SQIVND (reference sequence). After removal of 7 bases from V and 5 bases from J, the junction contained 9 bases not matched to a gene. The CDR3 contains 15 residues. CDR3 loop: CASTPDRGRRETQYF. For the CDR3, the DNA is TGTGCCAGTACTCCGGACAGGGGGCGCCGGGAGACCCAGTACTTC.

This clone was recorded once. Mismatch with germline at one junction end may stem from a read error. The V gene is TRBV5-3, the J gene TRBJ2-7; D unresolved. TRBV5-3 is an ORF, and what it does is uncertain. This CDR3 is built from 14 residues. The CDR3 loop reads CASSSDGSPYEQYF. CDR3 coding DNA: TGTGCCAGCAGCTCGGACGGTTCCCCCTACGAGCAGTACTTC.

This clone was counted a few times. CDR3: CASSNGGRTREYGYTF. CDR3 in DNA: TGTGCCAGCAGCAATGGGGGACGGACAAGGGAATATGGCTACACCTTC. The chain carries TRBV21-1 and TRBJ1-2. TRBV21-1 is tagged as a pseudogene. The CDR3 extends over 16 amino acids.

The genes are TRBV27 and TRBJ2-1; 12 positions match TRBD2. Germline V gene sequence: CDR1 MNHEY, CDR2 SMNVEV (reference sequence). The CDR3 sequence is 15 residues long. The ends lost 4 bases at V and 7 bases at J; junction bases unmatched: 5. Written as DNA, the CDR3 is TGTGCCAGCAGTTCACTAGCGGGAGGTGATAATGAGCAGTTCTTC. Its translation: CASSSLAGGDNEQFF.

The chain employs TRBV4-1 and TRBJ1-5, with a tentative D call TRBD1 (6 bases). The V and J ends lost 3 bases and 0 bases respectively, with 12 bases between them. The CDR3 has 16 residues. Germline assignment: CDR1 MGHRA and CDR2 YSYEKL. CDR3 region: CASSHSGTLSNQPQHF. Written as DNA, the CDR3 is TGCGCCAGCAGCCATTCCGGGACACTTAGCAATCAGCCCCAGCATTTT.